This note documents a single T cell receptor beta chain sequence. Germline lookup yields CDR1 GTSNPN and CDR2 SVGIG (reference sequence). CDR3 length equals 12 residues. Deletions cut 0 bases from V and 5 bases from J, with 7 bases between. The data were taken from a study of blood T cell repertoires in COVID-19. In the study overall: T cells, B-cell-depleted T cells, or PBMCs provided the cDNA or gDNA that served as material.

Profiling relied on immunoSEQ multiplex PCR, and the TCRdb table lists in-frame clones only, not all of them. This sample has over 65,000 clones, with roughly 85% found just once. The V call is TRBV30, the J call TRBJ1-2; D perhaps matches TRBD1 (6 bases). Sequences were obtained from peripheral blood. The sequence was collected from a man younger than 45 with acute or convalescent COVID-19. The CDR3: CAWSVQGYGYTF. In nucleotides, the CDR3 is TGTGCCTGGAGTGTGCAGGGGTATGGCTACACCTTC.